This TCR beta chain was documented in a study of blood T cell repertoires in COVID-19. Study details: From the United States, Italy and Spain came samples of acute and convalescent COVID-19. PBMCs, B-cell-depleted T cells, or T cells provided the cDNA or gDNA that made up the material.

Data came from immunoSEQ multiplex PCR; TCRdb stores just in-frame clones and leaves some out. The data show more than 25,000 clones, roughly 90% seen once. With 0 bases removed from V and 2 bases from J, the gap between germline ends came to 9 bases. The germline V gene encodes CDR1 LNHNV and CDR2 YYDKDF (reference sequence). The CDR3 has 15 residues. V is TRBV15 and J is TRBJ2-3; D is possibly TRBD2 (5 bases). The TCR was taken from a man aged 60-69 years with active COVID-19. Material for sequencing was peripheral blood. The CDR3 region is CATSRDRTFTDTQYF. In DNA, the CDR3 is TGTGCCACCAGCAGAGACCGGACTTTCACAGATACGCAGTATTTT.